Sequencing of this T cell receptor beta chain was carried out in a study of T cell responses to AZD1222 COVID-19 vaccine. Study-level findings and limits: White British donors predominated, females outnumbered males, and clonal diversity was possibly underestimated.

V lost 5 bases and J lost 8; bases outside the gene matches: 7. The germline V gene encodes CDR1 MDHEN and CDR2 SYDVKM. CDR3 length: 15 residues. The data were produced by immunoSEQ multiplex PCR, yet TCRdb's version contains in-frame clones alone and is incomplete. The sample consists of tens of thousands of clones, 75% to 95% of them appearing once. Worth noting for this clone: Its specificity is not known.

The source is an adult who received the MenACWY meningococcal vaccine as a control. The chain couples TRBV28 to TRBJ2-1, with 12 bases that match TRBD2. The input for sequencing was peripheral blood, taken 28 days after the second dose of the MenACWY control vaccine. The CDR3 DNA sequence: TGTGCCAGCAGTGATACTAGCGGGAGGTGGCATGAGCAGTTCTTC. Its translation: CASSDTSGRWHEQFF. Looking up the rest from reference TRBV28 and TRBJ2-1 gives the full variable domain: DVKVTQSSRYLVKRTGEKVFLECVQDMDHENMFWYRQDPGLGLRLIYFSYDVKMKEKGDIPEGYSVSREKKERFSLILESASTNQTSMYLCASSDTSGRWHEQFFGPGTRLTVL.